The T cell receptor (beta chain) described here comes from a study of tumor-infiltrating lymphocytes in oesophageal squamous cell carcinoma. This clonotype has a count of ten or more. Each CDR3 protein is one row after TCRdb ran MiXCR on the PCR reads. The sample has around 23,000 distinct CDR3 sequences; 35% to 40% are singletons. Trimming pared 7 bases from V and 0 bases from J, leaving 13 bases between. The germline V gene has CDR1 MDHEN and CDR2 SYDVKM. The CDR3 contains 14 residues. The specimen was esophageal tumor tissue. This rearrangement joins TRBV28 to TRBJ2-7; D is ambiguous. This TCR was sampled from a male donor with esophageal squamous cell carcinoma. In DNA form, the CDR3 reads TGTGCCAGCACCCCAGTCGCAGCCTCCTACGAGCAGTACTTC. It specifies CASTPVAASYEQYF.